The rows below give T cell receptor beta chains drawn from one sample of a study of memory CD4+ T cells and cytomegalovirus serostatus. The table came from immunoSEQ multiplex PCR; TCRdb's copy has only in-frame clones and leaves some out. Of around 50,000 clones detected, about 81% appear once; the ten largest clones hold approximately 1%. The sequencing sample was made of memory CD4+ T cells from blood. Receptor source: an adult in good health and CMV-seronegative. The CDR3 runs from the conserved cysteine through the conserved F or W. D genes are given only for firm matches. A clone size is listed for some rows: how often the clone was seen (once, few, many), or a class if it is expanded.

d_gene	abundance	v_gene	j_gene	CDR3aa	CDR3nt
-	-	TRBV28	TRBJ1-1	CASRSPGRENTEAFF	TGTGCCAGCAGATCACCGGGGAGGGAGAACACTGAAGCTTTCTTT
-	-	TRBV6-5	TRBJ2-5	CASDRETQYF	TGTGCCAGTGACAGGGAGACCCAGTACTTC
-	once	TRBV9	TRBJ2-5	CASSPGIQYQETQYF	TGTGCCAGCAGCCCCGGGATCCAGTACCAAGAGACCCAGTACTTC
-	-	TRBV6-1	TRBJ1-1	CASSEWGENTEAFF	TGTGCCAGCAGTGAATGGGGGGAGAACACTGAAGCTTTCTTT
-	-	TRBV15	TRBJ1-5	CATSRDSFNQPQHF	TGTGCCACCAGCAGAGACAGCTTCAATCAGCCCCAGCATTTT
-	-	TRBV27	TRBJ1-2	CASSLGGGTRYGYTF	TGTGCCAGCAGCCTCGGGGGGGGGACGCGATATGGCTACACCTTC
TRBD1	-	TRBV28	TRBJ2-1	CASSLGSGGVGQFF	TGTGCCAGCAGTTTAGGGTCAGGGGGCGTCGGGCAGTTCTTC
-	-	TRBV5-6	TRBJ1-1	CASSLATVNTEAFF	TGTGCCAGCAGCTTGGCGACAGTGAACACTGAAGCTTTCTTT
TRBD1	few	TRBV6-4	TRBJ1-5	CASSAEDREYNQPQHF	TGTGCCAGCAGTGCCGAGGACAGGGAATACAATCAGCCCCAGCATTTT
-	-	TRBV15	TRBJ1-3	CATSRAPGSGNTIYF	TGTGCCACCAGCAGAGCTCCAGGCTCAGGAAACACCATATATTTT
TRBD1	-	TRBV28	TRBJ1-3	CASRGGDRLGTIYF	TGTGCCAGCAGGGGGGGGGACAGGCTGGGCACCATATATTTT